This T cell receptor (beta chain) was identified during a study of beta chain features in type 1 diabetes. Study-wide background: Patient and healthy donor groups were alike in age, gender and cell yields.

Germline CDR1 reads ENHRY; CDR2 reads SYGVKD. Trimming shortened V by 4 bases and J by 9 bases, and 10 bases separated the two germline ends. The CDR3 runs 11 residues. This clone appeared a few times. cDNA synthesis used the whole RNA isolate, giving expressed TCRB sequences. The table came from immunoSEQ multiplex PCR; TCRdb's copy has only in-frame clones and leaves some out. The repertoire holds a few hundred thousand clones, with over 8.5% as singletons. The clonotype comes from a woman younger than 35 in good health. The chain couples TRBV10-3 to TRBJ2-7, with D perhaps TRBD2 (6 bases). Sequenced material: naive CD4+ T cells from blood. The CDR3, as DNA: TGTGCCATCAGTGGGACGGGAGCGCAGTACTTC. It encodes CAISGTGAQYF.